The 20 T cell receptor beta chains given below trace back to one sample, sequenced in a study of identical twins. TCRdb reprocessed the 5' RACE reads via MiXCR and lists one record per CDR3 protein. This sample has approximately 1.8 million distinct CDR3 sequences, with roughly a third found just once. Source material: cord blood. These receptors came from a newborn girl in good health.

V gene TRBV20-1 combines with J gene TRBJ1-5; weak D call: TRBD1 (5 bases). Germline V CDR1 and CDR2: DFQATT, SNEGSKA (reference sequence). The CDR3 runs 16 residues. The V end lost 0 bases, the J end lost 2 bases, and 14 bases lay between the germline ends. The CDR3 nucleotides are TGCAGTGCTAGAGATCTTTATGCGGGGGGCAATCAGCCCCAGCATTTT. Translation gives CSARDLYAGGNQPQHF.

This clonotype was observed once. This may arise from a read error, as a much more abundant clone is one base away. V gene TRBV11-2 combines with J gene TRBJ1-2, with a weak D call TRBD1 (6 bases). Germline V gene sequence: CDR1 SGHAT, CDR2 FQNNGV. This CDR3 spans 16 amino acids. DNA of the CDR3: TGTGCCAGCAGCCCAGGGGCCTTTTCCCCTAACTATAGCTACACCTTC. Amino acids: CASSPGAFSPNYSYTF.

The chain uses TRBV10-3 and TRBJ2-3; TRBD2 is a possible D gene (6 bases). The CDR3 is 14 residues long. Trimming removed 4 bases at V and 6 bases at J, with 14 bases between. The germline V gene encodes CDR1 ENHRY and CDR2 SYGVKD. The CDR3 loop is CAISGVASEDTQYF. DNA of the CDR3: TGTGCCATCAGTGGGGTGGCTAGCGAGGATACGCAGTATTTT.

This clonotype was counted between two and nine times. The chain carries TRBV20-1 and TRBJ1-2; D gene unclear. The CDR3 runs 11 residues. Per the germline V gene, CDR1 is DFQATT and CDR2 is SNEGSKA (reference sequence). V was cut by 7 bases and J by 9 bases, with 15 bases left in between. Written as DNA, the CDR3 is TGCAGTGTTTCCTCCGGGGTCCGCTACACCTTC. Residues: CSVSSGVRYTF.

The V and J genes are TRBV10-3 and TRBJ1-2, with D possibly TRBD1 on 6 matching bases. Trimming cost V 10 bases and J 6 bases, with 21 bases left between them. The germline gives CDR1 ENHRY, CDR2 SYGVKD. The CDR3 runs 14 residues. The CDR3 DNA is TGTGCCACCCGGACAGTTTCCGGCGGGAATGGCTACACCTTC. Residues: CATRTVSGGNGYTF.

This clonotype was seen a few times. The chain combines TRBV14 with TRBJ2-1, with D possibly being TRBD2 (7 bases). Trimming took 1 base from V and 7 from J, leaving 14 bases between them. The CDR3 loop spans 15 amino acids. Germline CDR1 and CDR2: SGHDN and FVKESK. CDR3 in amino acids: CASSQAGGPFNEQFF. The CDR3 coding sequence is TGTGCCAGCAGCCAAGCGGGGGGCCCCTTTAATGAGCAGTTCTTC.

The V gene is TRBV12-3 or TRBV12-4, the J gene TRBJ2-3; the match to TRBD2 covers 10 bases. This CDR3 has 16 amino acids. The J segment lost 8 bases and the V segment lost 4 bases, leaving 12 bases of the junction unmatched. The CDR3 reads CASSYQREGGQTTQYF. The CDR3, as DNA: TGTGCCAGCAGTTATCAGCGGGAGGGCGGGCAGACTACGCAGTATTTT.

The J gene is TRBJ2-3, the V gene TRBV7-9, with D possibly being TRBD2 (6 bases). This CDR3 has 16 residues. With 2 bases removed from V and 0 bases from J, the gap between germline ends came to 12 bases. In germline, CDR1 is SEHNR, CDR2 FQNEAQ (reference sequence). The CDR3, as DNA: TGTGCCAGCAGCTTACTAGTTCGGGGGAGCACAGATACGCAGTATTTT. Protein: CASSLLVRGSTDTQYF.

V gene TRBV28 combines with J gene TRBJ2-1; tentative D call: TRBD1 (6 bases). V was cut by 6 bases and J by 8 bases, with 20 bases left in between. The CDR3 runs to 15 residues. Germline values: CDR1 MDHEN, CDR2 SYDVKM. The CDR3 nucleotides are TGTGCCAGCAGCTCCACAGGGCCACTACAGGATGAGCAGTTCTTC. This gives the protein CASSSTGPLQDEQFF.

The CDR3 bases are TGCAGTGCTAGGTTACAGGGGAGCAAAAACATTCAGTACTTC. Its protein product is CSARLQGSKNIQYF. The chain recombines TRBV20-1 with TRBJ2-4; 7 bases align to TRBD1. Germline loops: CDR1 DFQATT, CDR2 SNEGSKA (reference sequence). This CDR3 is built from 14 residues. With V trimmed by 3 bases and J by 3 bases, 5 bases remained unmatched.

The V call is TRBV20-1, the J call TRBJ2-1, with D tentatively TRBD2 (6 bases). The CDR3 loop spans 12 amino acids. V dropped 8 bases and J dropped 10 bases, with 18 bases sitting between them. Germline-derived CDR1 and CDR2 are DFQATT and SNEGSKA (reference sequence). CDR3 sequence: CSPGTLRYEQFF. CDR3 coding DNA: TGCAGTCCGGGGACTCTGAGGTACGAGCAGTTCTTC.

J is TRBJ2-2 and V is TRBV20-1; 8 nucleotides agree with TRBD2. V shed 3 bases, J shed 6 bases, and the junction held 6 bases outside the gene matches. The CDR3 is 14 residues long. Germline CDR1 is DFQATT and CDR2 is SNEGSKA (reference sequence). Here the CDR3 reads CSASTGRVAGELFF. As DNA, the CDR3 is TGCAGTGCTAGCACCGGGAGGGTTGCCGGGGAGCTGTTTTTT.

The chain uses TRBV29-1 and TRBJ1-5; 7 bases line up with TRBD1. The CDR3 contains 12 residues. Losses at the gene ends were 6 bases for V and 5 bases for J; bases not matched to a gene: 4. CDR1 and CDR2 from the germline V gene are SQVTM and ANQGSEA. The CDR3 nucleotides read TGCAGCGTCCAGGGGGGAGATCAGCCCCAGCATTTT. This codes for CSVQGGDQPQHF.

A single count supports this clonotype. The chain couples TRBV6-2 or TRBV6-3 to TRBJ2-7, with D maybe TRBD1 (6 bases). The germline gives CDR1 MNHEY, CDR2 SVGEGT. The germline V and J ends were trimmed by 6 bases and 4 bases, with 13 bases remaining between them. The CDR3 extends over 13 amino acids. CDR3 nucleotide sequence: TGTGCCAGCAGCGAGAAGAGGGGGTACGAGCAGTACTTC. This sequence encodes CASSEKRGYEQYF.

Note on this clonotype: An end of the junction does not agree with germline; a read error may underlie this. V gene TRBV7-9 combines with J gene TRBJ2-7, with 8 positions matching TRBD1. Germline-derived CDR1 and CDR2 are SEHNR and FQNEAQ (reference sequence). This CDR3 spans 16 amino acids. The CDR3 sequence is CASSFPLGQGPYELYF. The DNA for the CDR3 is TGTGCCAGCAGCTTCCCCCTAGGACAGGGTCCCTACGAGCTGTACTTC. The full variable domain, its missing parts supplied by reference TRBV7-9 and TRBJ2-7, is DTGVSQNPRHKITKRGQNVTFRCDPISEHNRLYWYRQTLGQGPEFLTYFQNEAQLEKSRLLSDRFSAERPKGSFSTLEIQRTEQGDSAMYLCASSFPLGQGPYELYFGPGTRLTVT.

The V gene is TRBV21-1, the J gene TRBJ2-7; the D segment call TRBD2 is taken from the table without a DNA check. TRBV21-1 constitutes a pseudogene. This CDR3 comprises 14 residues. The CDR3: CASSKRQGRETRYF. The CDR3 nucleotides are TGTGCCAGCAGCAAAAGGCAGGGGAGGGAGACCCGGTACTTC.

This clonotype has more than one count but fewer than ten. This chain connects TRBV5-1 to TRBJ2-7; the D gene is possibly TRBD1 (6 bases). V shed 1 base and J shed 3 bases, with 11 bases lying between them. The CDR3 length is 14 residues. Germline CDR1 is SGHRS and CDR2 is YFSETQ. The CDR3 sequence: CASSLTGYYYEQYF. The CDR3 DNA reads TGCGCCAGCAGCTTGACAGGGTACTACTACGAGCAGTACTTC.

This clonotype was detected only a few times. This rearrangement joins TRBV20-1 to TRBJ2-3; 8 bases fit TRBD2. This CDR3 is built from 13 residues. Germline V gene data show CDR1 as DFQATT and CDR2 as SNEGSKA (reference sequence). With V trimmed by 6 bases and J by 0 bases, 2 bases remained unmatched. This CDR3 is CSAAGESTDTQYF. Here the CDR3 DNA reads TGCAGTGCAGCGGGGGAGAGCACAGATACGCAGTATTTT.

This clonotype was found a few times. Being one base from a much bigger clone, this may be a read error. The chain combines TRBV28 with TRBJ2-6; D remains ambiguous. The length of the CDR3 is 14 residues. Germline V gives CDR1 MDHEN, CDR2 SYDVKM. Trimming stripped 3 bases from V and 2 bases from J, with 5 bases between. CDR3 DNA sequence: TGTGCCAGCAGTTTTTTCGCTGGGGCCAACGTCCTGACTTTC. It is translated as CASSFFAGANVLTF. Combining the CDR3 with reference TRBV28 and TRBJ2-6 gives the whole variable domain DVKVTQSSRYLVKRTGEKVFLECVQDMDHENMFWYRQDPGLGLRLIYFSYDVKMKEKGDIPEGYSVSREKKERFSLILESASTNQTSMYLCASSFFAGANVLTFGAGSRLTVL.

J is TRBJ2-5 and V is TRBV5-1; D is unresolved. The closer fit of TRBJ2-7 to the DNA end suggests the J call may be wrong. This CDR3 has 15 amino acids. Per the germline V gene, CDR1 is SGHRS and CDR2 is YFSETQ. The CDR3 DNA sequence: TGCGCCAGCACCCCGACACCTTCTGGGGACTACGAGCAGTACTTC. Its translation is CASTPTPSGDYEQYF.